This T cell receptor (beta chain) is drawn from a study of naive and memory T cell subsets. This clonotype was picked up many times. The SP2 primer and nested alpha and beta constant region primers amplified ligated cDNA in four rounds. One entry per CDR3 protein, called by TCRdb with MiXCR from the 5' RACE reads. In the table there are over 45,000 distinct CDR3 sequences, about 4.5% of which are singletons. An oligonucleotide containing a UMI was ligated to the 3' end of TCR cDNA. Whole-blood samples were about 2.5 ml of peripheral blood from healthy adult volunteers. CDR3 length: 15 amino acids. V was shortened by 3 bases and J by 3 bases, with 12 bases between the two germline ends. Germline CDR1 and CDR2: MDHEN and SYDVKM.

This clonotype was sampled from a female donor in good health. The chain employs TRBV28 and TRBJ2-1, with D unresolved. The CDR3 is CASSFKPTVYNEQFF. CDR3 DNA: TGTGCCAGCAGTTTCAAGCCGACCGTCTACAATGAGCAGTTCTTC.